The 13 T cell receptor beta chains reported below all come from one sample, sequenced in a study of blood T cell repertoires in COVID-19. Generated by immunoSEQ multiplex PCR, the TCRdb table keeps only in-frame clones and is missing some. Of 160,000 or so clones listed, around 83% are singletons. Sequenced material: peripheral blood. Source of these receptors: a human donor in a cohort sampled during active COVID-19.

This clone was seen only a few times. The rearrangement joins TRBV10-3 to TRBJ1-2; 10 bases fit TRBD1. The ends lost 8 bases at V and 5 bases at J; junction bases unmatched: 11. Germline V gives CDR1 ENHRY, CDR2 SYGVKD. The CDR3 has 15 amino acids. The CDR3 DNA sequence: TGTGCCATCGAGGTCGGAGGACAGGGGGGATATGGCTACACCTTC. Amino acids: CAIEVGGQGGYGYTF.

The V and J genes are TRBV12-3 or TRBV12-4 and TRBJ2-5; 7 positions agree with TRBD1. After removal of 7 bases from V and 4 bases from J, the junction contained 3 bases not matched to a gene. There are 12 residues in the CDR3. CDR3 in DNA: TGTGCCAGCAATACAGGGGTAGAGACCCAGTACTTC. Protein: CASNTGVETQYF.

The chain joins TRBV3-1 (or the pseudogene TRBV3-2) to TRBJ1-1; D is unclear. CDR1 LGHDT and CDR2 YNNKEL come from the germline V gene (reference sequence). The V gene lost 1 base and the J gene lost 8 bases, with 8 bases spanning the gap. CDR3 length: 12 amino acids. CDR3 loop: CASSQGLQEAFF. In DNA, the CDR3 is TGTGCCAGCAGCCAAGGATTACAGGAAGCTTTCTTT.

This clone has a single count. The gene calls are TRBV27 and TRBJ1-2, with 9 bases aligning to TRBD1. V shed 5 bases and J 8 bases; nucleotides not matched to a gene: 9. Germline assignment: CDR1 MNHEY and CDR2 SMNVEV (reference sequence). The CDR3 is 14 amino acids. CDR3 sequence (DNA): TGTGCCAGCAGTCTACCGGGACAGGGATGGGGCTACACCTTC. Amino acids: CASSLPGQGWGYTF.

The table lists this clone with a few counts. The chain uses TRBV24-1 and TRBJ2-2; the match to TRBD1 covers 9 bases. The CDR3 contains 16 residues. Germline trimming cut 5 bases from V and 0 bases from J; bases unmatched to any gene: 3. Germline CDR1 KGHDR, CDR2 SFDVKD. The CDR3 DNA sequence: TGTGCCACCAGTGGACAGGGGGGCGCGAACACCGGGGAGCTGTTTTTT. Residues: CATSGQGGANTGELFF.

The table lists this clone with a count of one. The chain is built from TRBV7-2 and TRBJ1-5; unclear D gene. V dropped 3 bases and J dropped 0 bases, with 9 bases sitting between them. Per the germline V gene, CDR1 is SGHTA and CDR2 is FQGNSA. The CDR3 has 15 amino acids. The CDR3 sequence is CASSLGEYSNQPQHF. The DNA for the CDR3 is TGTGCCAGCAGCTTGGGAGAATATAGCAATCAGCCCCAGCATTTT. The full variable domain, in which reference TRBV7-2 and TRBJ1-5 provide the parts outside the CDR3, is GAGVSQSPSNKVTEKGKDVELRCDPISGHTALYWYRQSLGQGLEFLIYFQGNSAPDKSGLPSDRFSAERTGGSVSTLTIQRTQQEDSAVYLCASSLGEYSNQPQHFGDGTRLSIL.

J is TRBJ2-2 and V is TRBV27; tentatively, D is TRBD1 (7 bases). The V end lost 6 bases, the J end lost 4 bases, and 12 bases lay between the germline ends. CDR3 size: 14 residues. The germline CDR1 and CDR2 sequences are MNHEY and SMNVEV (reference sequence). This chain's CDR3 is CASRRDSRTGELFF. The CDR3 DNA is TGTGCCAGCAGGCGGGACAGCCGCACCGGGGAGCTGTTTTTT.

The chain links TRBV7-8 to TRBJ2-2; 12 nucleotides agree with TRBD2. V lost 2 bases and J lost 1; bases outside the gene matches: 5. The CDR3 is 18 residues long. CDR1 is SGHVS, CDR2 FQNEAQ, per germline. The chain's CDR3 is CASSLTTSGGVNTGELFF. As DNA, the CDR3 is TGTGCCAGCAGCTTAACGACTAGCGGGGGAGTGAACACCGGGGAGCTGTTTTTT.

The chain joins TRBV7-9 to TRBJ1-5; TRBD1 might be the D (5 bases). V was shortened by 2 bases and J by 7 bases, with 12 bases between the two germline ends. The CDR3 loop spans 14 amino acids. Germline assignment: CDR1 SEHNR and CDR2 FQNEAQ (reference sequence). CDR3 nucleotides: TGTGCCAGCAGCTTAACGGGGGTGGGGCAGCCCCAGCATTTT. Translation gives CASSLTGVGQPQHF.

This clone has a single count. The chain combines TRBV19 with TRBJ2-5; 9 nucleotides agree with TRBD1. Trimming cost V 5 bases and J 4 bases; bases outside gene matches: 8. Germline V CDR1 and CDR2: LNHDA, SQIVND (reference sequence). This CDR3 has 15 residues. For the CDR3, the DNA is TGTGCCAGTAGTCGGACGGGACAGGGTTCAGAGACCCAGTACTTC. This gives the protein CASSRTGQGSETQYF.

V gene TRBV10-2 combines with J gene TRBJ1-1; a possible D gene is TRBD1 (5 bases). V lost 2 bases and J lost 4, with 14 bases in between. From germline, CDR1 is WSHSY and CDR2 SAAADI. CDR3 length equals 15 residues. This CDR3 reads CASSESRGRSTEAFF. For the CDR3, the DNA is TGCGCCAGCAGTGAGAGTAGGGGCCGAAGCACTGAAGCTTTCTTT.

J is TRBJ2-1 and V is TRBV3-1 (or the pseudogene TRBV3-2), with TRBD2 matching 7 bases. The CDR3 has 16 residues. Trimming at V came to 4 bases and at J to 6 bases, leaving 12 bases not matched to a gene. Germline values: CDR1 LGHDT, CDR2 YNNKEL (reference sequence). CDR3 sequence (DNA): TGTGCCAGCAGCCCCGGGGGGAGTCCCTTAGGCAATGAGCAGTTCTTC. Encoded protein: CASSPGGSPLGNEQFF.

The chain recombines TRBV11-2 with TRBJ1-3; no clear D gene. The CDR3 extends over 12 amino acids. In germline, CDR1 is SGHAT, CDR2 FQNNGV. The V and J ends lost 5 bases and 4 bases respectively, with 6 bases between them. The CDR3: CASSQQGNTIYF. The CDR3 nucleotides are TGTGCCAGCAGCCAACAGGGAAACACCATATATTTT.